The 32 T cell receptor beta chains below all came from one sample that was sequenced in a study of T cell repertoires in cytomegalovirus infection. MiXCR, applied by TCRdb to the reads, yields one record per CDR3 protein. The sample contains more than 650,000 distinct CDR3 sequences, less than 40% of which appear only once. The sequenced sample was PBMCs. All receptors derive from a human donor in good health (CMV status not recorded). Some clones in this sample may be carry-over from other donors' samples.

V is TRBV12-3 or TRBV12-4 and J is TRBJ1-1; D remains unclear. The CDR3 is 12 residues long. With 5 bases removed from V and 0 bases from J, the gap between germline ends came to 4 bases. CDR3 sequence: CASSELNTEAFF. The CDR3 DNA is TGTGCCAGCAGTGAGCTGAACACTGAAGCTTTCTTT.

This clonotype has only a few counts. The J gene is TRBJ2-7, the V gene TRBV7-4, with 9 bases matching TRBD1. Germline CDR1 SGHVT, CDR2 SQSDAQ. The length of the CDR3 is 16 residues. Trimming removed 5 bases from V and 3 bases from J; junction bases left unmatched: 11. CDR3 region: CASSPRGDRVVYEQYF. In nucleotides, the CDR3 is TGTGCCAGCAGCCCCAGAGGGGACAGGGTAGTCTACGAGCAGTACTTC.

Regarding this clonotype: This may be a read error: a much more frequent sequence differs by one nucleotide. The rearrangement uses TRBV20-1 and TRBJ2-1, with TRBD2 matching 8 bases. From germline, CDR1 is DFQATT and CDR2 SNEGSKA (reference sequence). The CDR3 runs to 15 residues. The CDR3 region has the DNA TGCAGTGCTAAGGTGCCGGCTAGCGGGCGCTATGAGCCGTTCTTC. It translates to CSAKVPASGRYEPFF.

This clonotype was detected only a few times. The CDR3 DNA is TGTGCCAGCAGCCCCCAACAAGACGTATATGGCTACACCTTC. Translating gives CASSPQQDVYGYTF. V usage is TRBV5-6 and J usage is TRBJ1-2; D not resolved. Germline V gene data show CDR1 as SGHDT and CDR2 as YYEEEE. V lost 4 bases to trimming and J lost 5 bases, with 15 bases between them. This CDR3 is built from 14 residues.

This chain links TRBV25-1 with TRBJ2-5; maybe TRBD1 (6 bases). Trimming left V 1 base short and J 4 bases short, with 10 bases between. The CDR3 is made up of 14 amino acids. The germline V gene encodes CDR1 MGHDK and CDR2 SYGVNS. As DNA, the CDR3 is TGTGCCAGCAGTGAATTCGGCAGGGGAGAGACCCAGTACTTC. It specifies CASSEFGRGETQYF.

This sequence joins TRBV7-9 and TRBJ1-2; a possible D gene is TRBD1 (5 bases). This CDR3 spans 14 amino acids. The germline V gene encodes CDR1 SEHNR and CDR2 FQNEAQ (reference sequence). V was cut by 5 bases and J by 4 bases, with 14 bases left in between. The CDR3 nucleotides read TGTGCCAGCAGCCGACCGGGACGGCTCTATGGCTACACCTTC. It encodes CASSRPGRLYGYTF.

This clonotype was picked up a small number of times. The V and J genes are TRBV12-3 or TRBV12-4 and TRBJ2-1, with D perhaps given as TRBD1 or TRBD2 (5 bases each). This CDR3 spans 13 amino acids. Trimming took off 2 bases at V and 7 bases at J, with 9 bases between the two ends. CDR3 in amino acids: CASSLFWGNEQFF. CDR3 coding DNA: TGTGCCAGCAGTTTATTTTGGGGGAATGAGCAGTTCTTC.

This clonotype has more than one count but fewer than ten. The rearrangement uses TRBV7-6 and TRBJ2-1; D is unclear. Germline values: CDR1 SGHVS, CDR2 FNYEAQ. The CDR3 runs to 14 residues. V dropped 1 base and J dropped 2 bases, with 6 bases sitting between them. The CDR3 loop is CASSLVEAYNEQFF. CDR3 nucleotide sequence: TGTGCCAGCAGCTTAGTTGAGGCCTACAATGAGCAGTTCTTC.

This clonotype was counted only a few times. The rearrangement links TRBV7-3 to TRBJ2-3; 7 bases fit TRBD2. The CDR3 spans 16 residues. Unmatched junction bases numbered 12, after V lost 6 bases and J lost 3 bases. Germline CDR1 is SGHTA and CDR2 is FQGTGA. The CDR3 spells CASSSWGGGRTDTQYF. CDR3 DNA sequence: TGTGCCAGCAGTTCCTGGGGGGGGGGGAGGACAGATACGCAGTATTTT.

This clonotype came up a few times. The chain uses TRBV28 and TRBJ1-1, with TRBD1 matching 7 bases. Germline values: CDR1 MDHEN, CDR2 SYDVKM. The junction had 6 bases not matched to a gene; V was cut back by 1 base and J by 4 bases. The CDR3 sequence is 15 residues long. CDR3 in amino acids: CASSLFHRGGTEAFF. In DNA, the CDR3 is TGTGCCAGCAGTTTATTCCACAGGGGTGGCACTGAAGCTTTCTTT.

V and J are TRBV2 and TRBJ1-6, with TRBD1 identical over 8 bases. There are 14 residues in the CDR3. Looked up from germline, CDR1 is SNHLY and CDR2 is FYNNEI. Germline trimming cut 1 base from V and 9 bases from J; bases unmatched to any gene: 2. CDR3 coding DNA: TGTGCCAGCAGTGAAGACAGGGGGAGTTCACCCCTCCACTTT. It is translated as CASSEDRGSSPLHF.

The CDR3 sequence: CASSDLGVFGEQYF. DNA for the CDR3: TGTGCCAGCAGTGATCTGGGGGTATTTGGTGAGCAGTACTTC. The rearrangement joins TRBV6-1 to TRBJ2-7; the D call may be TRBD1 or TRBD2 (5 bases each). V gave up 3 bases and J gave up 7 bases, with 16 bases separating them. From germline, CDR1 is MNHNS and CDR2 SASEGT. There are 14 residues in the CDR3.

This clonotype was observed many times. V usage is TRBV7-9 and J usage is TRBJ1-6, with a possible D match to TRBD1 (5 bases). CDR1 is SEHNR and CDR2 is FQNEAQ in the germline V gene (reference sequence). The CDR3 sequence is 14 residues long. Trimming stripped 5 bases from V and 6 bases from J, with 11 bases between. In nucleotides, the CDR3 is TGTGCCAGCAGCGAAGGCAGGGCTAATTCACCCCTCCACTTT. Translation: CASSEGRANSPLHF.

The chain combines TRBV28 with TRBJ1-4, with TRBD1 matching 7 bases. This CDR3 is built from 15 residues. Germline CDR1 and CDR2: MDHEN and SYDVKM. V lost 5 bases to trimming and J lost 5 bases; unmatched junction nucleotides: 8. In DNA form, the CDR3 reads TGTGCCAGCAGTGGCATAAGGGACAGCAATGAAAAACTGTTTTTT. This codes for CASSGIRDSNEKLFF. Full variable domain (remainder filled in from reference TRBV28 and TRBJ1-4): DVKVTQSSRYLVKRTGEKVFLECVQDMDHENMFWYRQDPGLGLRLIYFSYDVKMKEKGDIPEGYSVSREKKERFSLILESASTNQTSMYLCASSGIRDSNEKLFFGSGTQLSVL.

This clonotype was seen more than once but under ten times. The chain recombines TRBV28 with TRBJ1-6; D might be TRBD1 (5 bases). The CDR3 contains 14 residues. Deletions cut 2 bases from V and 7 bases from J, with 9 bases between. Germline V CDR1 and CDR2: MDHEN, SYDVKM. The CDR3 DNA follows: TGTGCCAGCAGTTTAATCAGGGTGAATTCACCCCTCCACTTT. Protein: CASSLIRVNSPLHF.

Details on this clonotype: At one boundary the junction diverges from the germline segment, which might be a read error. This chain connects TRBV5-5 to TRBJ2-1; a possible D gene is TRBD2 (6 bases). The CDR3 sequence is 16 residues long. Per the germline V gene, CDR1 is SGHKS and CDR2 is YYEKEE (reference sequence). As DNA, the CDR3 is TGTGCCAGCAGCCCAGTCCAGGACTATTCCTCCAATGAGCAGTTCTTC. Translation: CASSPVQDYSSNEQFF.

This chain connects TRBV2 to TRBJ2-1, with D possibly being TRBD1 (6 bases). The V end lost 6 bases, the J end lost 7 bases, and 16 bases lay between the germline ends. The CDR3 consists of 14 residues. Germline V gene sequence: CDR1 SNHLY, CDR2 FYNNEI. CDR3 in DNA: TGTGCCAGCAGATCAGCCGGGACAAATAATGAGCAGTTCTTC. Encoded protein: CASRSAGTNNEQFF.

Of note for this clonotype: A read error may account for a junction end that differs from germline. The chain carries TRBV7-2 and TRBJ2-2, with D perhaps matching TRBD1 or TRBD2 (5 bases each). CDR3 length: 18 residues. Germline V gives CDR1 SGHTA, CDR2 FQGNSA. In DNA, the CDR3 is TGTGCCTGCAGCTTTAATGTCGACGTGGGGGTTAACACCGGGGAGCTGTTTTTT. Its protein product is CACSFNVDVGVNTGELFF.

Only a few counts were recorded for this clonotype. The rearrangement uses TRBV12-3 or TRBV12-4 and TRBJ1-4; D not certain. This CDR3 spans 15 amino acids. V was clipped by 3 bases and J by 2 bases, with 10 bases between them. The CDR3 DNA sequence: TGTGCCAGCAGTTTTTCAGCGGGGACTAATGAAAAACTGTTTTTT. Translated, it gives CASSFSAGTNEKLFF.

In DNA form, the CDR3 reads TGTGCCAGCCCAAAGTCGGGGGCCACGAACACCGGGGAGCTGTTTTTT. It codes for CASPKSGATNTGELFF. The chain recombines TRBV18 with TRBJ2-2; possibly TRBD1 or TRBD2 for D (6 bases each). Germline V gene data show CDR1 as KGHSH and CDR2 as LQKENI. Trimming took off 8 bases at V and 0 bases at J, with 16 bases between the two ends. The CDR3 runs to 16 residues.

V usage is TRBV5-5 and J usage is TRBJ2-1; the D is unclear. V lost 4 bases and J 8 bases, leaving 16 bases between the germline ends. Germline CDR1 and CDR2: SGHKS and YYEKEE (reference sequence). There are 14 residues in the CDR3. CDR3 sequence (DNA): TGTGCCAGCAGCGATTTTGTGGGTCGCGATGAGCAGTTCTTC. This codes for CASSDFVGRDEQFF.

The chain joins TRBV5-1 to TRBJ1-2; possibly TRBD1 for D (5 bases). The V end lost 4 bases, the J end lost 9 bases, and 13 bases lay between the germline ends. CDR3 size: 12 residues. Per germline, CDR1 SGHRS and CDR2 YFSETQ. The CDR3 region has the DNA TGCGCCAGCAGCATGGGGGTTCGGTGCTACACCTTC. Residues: CASSMGVRCYTF. Filled out from reference TRBV5-1 and TRBJ1-2, the complete variable domain reads KAGVTQTPRYLIKTRGQQVTLSCSPISGHRSVSWYQQTPGQGLQFLFEYFSETQRNKGNFPGRFSGRQFSNSRSEMNVSTLELGDSALYLCASSMGVRCYTFGSGTRLTVV.

The table lists this clonotype with a few counts. The chain is built from TRBV27 and TRBJ2-2; no definite D call. Trimming removed 5 bases at V and 2 bases at J, with 6 bases between. The germline CDR1 and CDR2 sequences are MNHEY and SMNVEV (reference sequence). The length of the CDR3 is 13 residues. The CDR3 DNA follows: TGTGCCAGCAGTCCAATCAACACCGGGGAGCTGTTTTTT. Protein: CASSPINTGELFF.

V and J are TRBV7-2 and TRBJ2-7; 8 bases line up with TRBD1. From germline, CDR1 is SGHTA and CDR2 FQGNSA. The CDR3 has 15 amino acids. Germline trimming cut 6 bases from V and 3 bases from J; bases unmatched to any gene: 10. CDR3 coding DNA: TGTGCCAGCAGAAAGGACAGGGCTAGGGACTACGAGCAGTACTTC. Its translation: CASRKDRARDYEQYF. The complete variable domain, with remaining parts taken from reference TRBV7-2 and TRBJ2-7, reads GAGVSQSPSNKVTEKGKDVELRCDPISGHTALYWYRQSLGQGLEFLIYFQGNSAPDKSGLPSDRFSAERTGGSVSTLTIQRTQQEDSAVYLCASRKDRARDYEQYFGPGTRLTVT.

This chain links TRBV4-2 with TRBJ2-5; the D gene is possibly TRBD2 (6 bases). This CDR3 contains 16 residues. Germline V gene sequence: CDR1 LGHNA, CDR2 YNFKEQ. V was cut by 0 bases and J by 3 bases, with 14 bases left in between. The CDR3 loop reads CASSQELPGEEETQYF. In DNA, the CDR3 is TGTGCCAGCAGCCAAGAGTTGCCGGGAGAAGAAGAGACCCAGTACTTC.

This clonotype turned up a few times. This chain uses TRBV28 with TRBJ1-4; 9 nucleotides agree with TRBD1. Germline V gene lookup returns CDR1 MDHEN and CDR2 SYDVKM. V was clipped by 10 bases and J by 7 bases; unmatched bases: 7. The CDR3 extends over 13 amino acids. The CDR3 is CATRTGVIEKLFF. CDR3 nucleotides: TGTGCCACCAGGACAGGGGTAATTGAAAAACTGTTTTTT.

This chain links TRBV12-3 or TRBV12-4 with TRBJ1-3, with 9 positions matching TRBD1. CDR3 size: 19 residues. V lost 5 bases to trimming and J lost 0 bases; unmatched junction nucleotides: 14. The CDR3 loop reads CASSAPGQGLFSSGNTIYF. Written as DNA, the CDR3 is TGTGCCAGCAGTGCTCCGGGACAGGGCCTATTTTCCTCTGGAAACACCATATATTTT.

The rearrangement uses TRBV5-4 and TRBJ2-3, with 7 bases lining up with TRBD1. The CDR3 totals 14 residues. With 3 bases clipped from V and 7 bases from J, the junction kept 8 bases outside the gene matches. Per germline, CDR1 SGHNT and CDR2 YYREEE (reference sequence). In DNA, the CDR3 is TGTGCCAGCAGCTCGACAGGGTTTCGGCATACGCAGTATTTT. Protein: CASSSTGFRHTQYF.

This clonotype occurred many times. The chain recombines TRBV12-3 or TRBV12-4 with TRBJ2-2; 10 bases agree with TRBD2. The trim removed 6 bases at V and 3 bases at J, leaving 7 bases unmatched. The CDR3 length is 16 residues. CDR3 coding DNA: TGTGCCAGCAGCCCTACTAGCGGGGAATACACCGGGGAGCTGTTTTTT. This translates into CASSPTSGEYTGELFF.

This clonotype was recorded many times. The chain is built from TRBV7-2 and TRBJ2-6, with TRBD2 as a possible D gene (5 bases). The CDR3 runs to 15 residues. Germline assignment: CDR1 SGHTA and CDR2 FQGNSA. Trimming removed 5 bases at V and 0 bases at J, with 8 bases between. The CDR3 DNA follows: TGTGCCAGCAGCGCAGCGGCCTCTGGGGCCAACGTCCTGACTTTC. It specifies CASSAAASGANVLTF.

This clonotype was seen more than once but under ten times. The chain has TRBV28 and TRBJ1-1, with 8 bases lining up with TRBD1. CDR1 and CDR2 (germline): MDHEN, SYDVKM. J lost 1 base, V lost 7 bases, and 8 bases had no gene match. The CDR3 runs to 15 residues. The CDR3 DNA reads as TGTGCCAGCACCCTCAGGGGGCGAAGGAACACTGAAGCTTTCTTT. It specifies CASTLRGRRNTEAFF.

The J gene is TRBJ1-4, the V gene TRBV9; D might be TRBD1 (5 bases). The V end lost 3 bases, the J end lost 8 bases, and 11 bases lay between the germline ends. CDR1 and CDR2 from the germline V gene are SGDLS and YYNGEE. This CDR3 contains 13 residues. CDR3 protein: CASSAQVWEKLFF. The CDR3 DNA reads as TGTGCCAGCAGCGCACAGGTATGGGAAAAACTGTTTTTT.